This T cell receptor beta chain was sequenced in a study of blood T cell repertoires in COVID-19. Across the whole study: PBMCs, B-cell-depleted T cells, or T cells were the source of the cDNA or gDNA that made up the material.

Using immunoSEQ multiplex PCR, the repertoire was profiled, and TCRdb retains in-frame clones only, with some absent. The sample contains roughly 340,000 clones, more than 75% of which appear only once. CDR1 and CDR2 (germline): SGHDN, FVKESK. CDR3 length: 14 residues. With 7 bases clipped from V and 3 bases from J, the junction kept 5 bases outside the gene matches. The V call is TRBV14, the J call TRBJ2-2, with TRBD2 matching 7 bases. Sequenced: peripheral blood. This clonotype originated in a woman between 18 and 29 years old who had recovered from COVID-19. CDR3 DNA: TGTGCCAGCACCGGGAGGCGGTACACCGGGGAGCTGTTTTTT. Translation gives CASTGRRYTGELFF.